Shown below are 24 T cell receptor beta chains from a single sample sequenced in a study of OX40 agonist ivuxolimab in advanced cancers. Some clones are missing from TCRdb's copy, which holds only in-frame ones; the method was immunoSEQ multiplex PCR. In the table there are about 77,000 clones, around 86% of which are singletons. Specimen: CD4+ or CD8+ T cells sorted from blood, collected in a trial of the OX40 agonist ivuxolimab. These receptors all come from an adult with an advanced solid tumor such as melanoma, head and neck, liver or kidney cancer.

The chain combines TRBV5-1 with TRBJ2-2; D is undetermined. CDR3 length: 14 amino acids. CDR1 is SGHRS and CDR2 is YFSETQ in the germline V gene. V shed 1 base and J shed 4 bases, with 8 bases lying between them. CDR3 coding DNA: TGCGCCAGCAGCTTGTTCACATTCACCGGGGAGCTGTTTTTT. This translates into CASSLFTFTGELFF.

This chain connects TRBV19 to TRBJ1-2, with TRBD1 as a possible D gene (5 bases). Trimming left V 7 bases short and J 4 bases short, with 19 bases between. Germline-derived CDR1 and CDR2 are LNHDA and SQIVND (reference sequence). The CDR3 spans 15 residues. CDR3 in amino acids: CASTDPSQGPYGYTF. CDR3 bases: TGTGCCAGTACCGATCCCTCCCAGGGCCCCTATGGCTACACCTTC.

The V gene is TRBV5-6, the J gene TRBJ1-2; 8 bases are a match to TRBD1. The CDR3 runs 15 residues. Germline V gives CDR1 SGHDT, CDR2 YYEEEE. J gave up 4 bases and V 2 bases, and 7 bases lay outside the gene matches. The CDR3 region has the DNA TGTGCCAGCAGCTTAACAGGGGGGGATCCCTATGGCTACACCTTC. Translating gives CASSLTGGDPYGYTF.

In this sample, this clone turned up once. The chain recombines TRBV7-9 with TRBJ1-5, with TRBD1 matching 7 bases. Trimming removed 2 bases from V and 4 bases from J; junction bases left unmatched: 2. Germline assignment: CDR1 SEHNR and CDR2 FQNEAQ (reference sequence). The CDR3 covers 14 residues. DNA of the CDR3: TGTGCCAGCAGCTTAACAGGGGATAATCAGCCCCAGCATTTT. Encoded protein: CASSLTGDNQPQHF.

This chain joins TRBV11-2 and TRBJ1-4, with D perhaps matching TRBD1 (5 bases). CDR1 SGHAT and CDR2 FQNNGV come from the germline V gene. The CDR3 extends over 16 amino acids. Trimming took 3 bases from V and 4 from J, leaving 15 bases between them. The chain's CDR3 is CASSFRDSWGNEKLFF. CDR3 in DNA: TGTGCCAGCAGCTTTAGGGACTCCTGGGGTAATGAAAAACTGTTTTTT.

J is TRBJ1-2 and V is TRBV7-9, with D possibly being TRBD1 (6 bases). The CDR3 covers 13 residues. V gave up 5 bases and J gave up 7 bases, with 14 bases separating them. The germline gives CDR1 SEHNR, CDR2 FQNEAQ (reference sequence). CDR3 sequence (DNA): TGTGCCAGCAGCCCGCGGGGAGGGGGTGGCTACACCTTC. Protein: CASSPRGGGGYTF.

This chain uses TRBV6-5 with TRBJ2-7; 14 nucleotides align to TRBD2. Per the germline V gene, CDR1 is MNHEY and CDR2 is SVGAGI. The CDR3 runs 15 residues. With V trimmed by 5 bases and J by 4 bases, 4 bases remained unmatched. CDR3 loop: CASSRGTSGSYEQYF. Written as DNA, the CDR3 is TGTGCCAGCAGTCGAGGGACTAGCGGGAGTTACGAGCAGTACTTC.

V gene TRBV23-1 combines with J gene TRBJ1-3; 12 bases are shared with TRBD1. TRBV23-1 is treated as an ORF (open reading frame) with a function not yet certain. The junction had 15 bases not matched to a gene; V was cut back by 8 bases and J by 4 bases. This CDR3 is 18 amino acids long. The CDR3 spells CASFPGTGGEAAGNTIYF. CDR3 sequence (DNA): TGCGCCAGCTTCCCCGGGACAGGGGGCGAGGCGGCGGGAAACACCATATATTTT.

The gene calls are TRBV6-5 and TRBJ1-6, with D possibly being TRBD1 (5 bases). V gave up 2 bases and J gave up 3 bases, with 11 bases separating them. This CDR3 region has 16 residues. Germline V gene data show CDR1 as MNHEY and CDR2 as SVGAGI. In nucleotides, the CDR3 is TGTGCCAGCAGTTACGGAGACAGAGGCTATAATTCACCCCTCCACTTT. Translating it yields CASSYGDRGYNSPLHF.

This rearrangement joins TRBV5-1 to TRBJ2-5; perhaps D is TRBD1 or TRBD2 (6 bases each). This CDR3 region has 15 residues. CDR1 is SGHRS and CDR2 is YFSETQ in the germline V gene. V was cut by 0 bases and J by 5 bases, with 14 bases left in between. CDR3 DNA: TGCGCCAGCAGCTTGGGCCGGGGGCCAAGGGAGACCCAGTACTTC. This gives the protein CASSLGRGPRETQYF.

J is TRBJ2-2 and V is TRBV7-2; D gene uncertain. The CDR3 contains 9 residues. Germline CDR1 and CDR2: SGHTA and FQGNSA. Deletions cut 1 base from V and 12 bases from J, with 0 bases between. DNA for the CDR3: TGTGCCAGCAGCTTAGAGCTGTTTTTT. It translates to CASSLELFF.

This chain joins TRBV28 and TRBJ1-2, with D possibly TRBD1 on 6 matching bases. Trimming left V 6 bases short and J 4 bases short, with 21 bases between. Germline V gives CDR1 MDHEN, CDR2 SYDVKM. This CDR3 contains 16 residues. CDR3 nucleotide sequence: TGTGCCAGCAGCCGGGGACATTCTACCGGGGGCTATGGCTACACCTTC. It yields the protein CASSRGHSTGGYGYTF.

The chain combines TRBV5-1 with TRBJ2-7; D is unclear. The germline V gene encodes CDR1 SGHRS and CDR2 YFSETQ. This CDR3 comprises 15 residues. V lost 2 bases and J 0 bases, leaving 12 bases between the germline ends. The DNA of the CDR3 is TGCGCCAGCAGCTTTAGTCAGAGGAGCTCCTACGAGCAGTACTTC. It is translated as CASSFSQRSSYEQYF.

This clone was recorded only once. The chain has TRBV6-5 and TRBJ1-2; D is unclear. Germline assignment: CDR1 MNHEY and CDR2 SVGAGI. The CDR3 consists of 15 residues. Trimming took off 0 bases at V and 3 bases at J, with 11 bases between the two ends. CDR3 sequence reads: CASSYSIYGDYGYTF. CDR3 nucleotide sequence: TGTGCCAGCAGTTACTCGATCTACGGAGACTATGGCTACACCTTC.

The J gene is TRBJ1-5, the V gene TRBV5-1; TRBD1 aligns across 8 bases. Germline V gene data show CDR1 as SGHRS and CDR2 as YFSETQ. Trimming at V came to 4 bases and at J to 7 bases, leaving 10 bases not matched to a gene. This CDR3 has 15 residues. As DNA, the CDR3 is TGCGCCAGCAGCCCGGACGGACAGGGATCCCAGCCCCAGCATTTT. This codes for CASSPDGQGSQPQHF.

The chain uses TRBV7-3 and TRBJ2-1; unclear D gene. The CDR3 spans 15 residues. Germline V lookup: CDR1 SGHTA, CDR2 FQGTGA. The V end lost 3 bases, the J end lost 2 bases, and 11 bases lay between the germline ends. The DNA of the CDR3 is TGTGCCAGCAGCTTCCAGTCGCCGGCCTACAATGAGCAGTTCTTC. The encoded protein is CASSFQSPAYNEQFF.

The chain has TRBV11-2 and TRBJ2-5; D may be TRBD1 (5 bases). Germline V CDR1 and CDR2: SGHAT, FQNNGV. CDR3 length: 14 amino acids. Between the trimmed V and J ends, which lost 5 bases and 4 bases, there was a span of 14 bases. The CDR3 sequence is CASSPVGAGETQYF. The CDR3 bases are TGTGCCAGCAGCCCGGTTGGGGCAGGAGAGACCCAGTACTTC.

This clone has just one count. The chain is built from TRBV9 and TRBJ1-5; 12 positions match TRBD1. Germline loops: CDR1 SGDLS, CDR2 YYNGEE. The CDR3 length is 19 residues. V was clipped by 3 bases and J by 0 bases; unmatched bases: 10. The CDR3 DNA follows: TGTGCCAGCAGCGAGGCCGGGACAGGGGGCCTGTATAGCAATCAGCCCCAGCATTTT. It encodes CASSEAGTGGLYSNQPQHF.

The chain recombines TRBV30 with TRBJ2-2, with D perhaps given as TRBD1 or TRBD2 (5 bases each). The CDR3 has 13 amino acids. CDR1 is GTSNPN, CDR2 SVGIG, per germline (reference sequence). Trimming removed 3 bases at V and 0 bases at J, with 5 bases between. The CDR3 DNA follows: TGTGCCTGGAGGGGGGCGAACACCGGGGAGCTGTTTTTT. This encodes CAWRGANTGELFF.

V is TRBV10-3 and J is TRBJ1-6, with 7 bases matching TRBD1. Germline V gives CDR1 ENHRY, CDR2 SYGVKD. This CDR3 has 13 residues. Unmatched junction bases numbered 3, after V lost 7 bases and J lost 6 bases. Here the CDR3 reads CAIKGAGNSPLHF. CDR3 nucleotide sequence: TGTGCCATCAAGGGGGCGGGTAATTCACCCCTCCACTTT.

This clone was detected a few times. The chain is built from TRBV28 and TRBJ1-5; the D is unclear. The CDR3 consists of 13 residues. The germline V and J ends were trimmed by 6 bases and 1 base, with 7 bases remaining between them. Per the germline V gene, CDR1 is MDHEN and CDR2 is SYDVKM. The CDR3 spells CASRGTSNQPQHF. The CDR3 DNA reads as TGTGCCAGCAGGGGAACAAGCAATCAGCCCCAGCATTTT.

This chain connects TRBV7-8 to TRBJ2-7; 10 bases are shared with TRBD2. The CDR3 spans 14 residues. Germline lookup yields CDR1 SGHVS and CDR2 FQNEAQ. V lost 3 bases and J lost 5; bases outside the gene matches: 4. The CDR3 DNA is TGTGCCAGCAGCTTTAAGCTAGCGGGAGACGAGCAGTACTTC. Its translation is CASSFKLAGDEQYF.

The chain uses TRBV7-2 and TRBJ1-1; no firm D call. Germline values: CDR1 SGHTA, CDR2 FQGNSA. The CDR3 sequence is 13 residues long. V was clipped by 5 bases and J by 0 bases, with 7 bases between them. The CDR3 DNA sequence: TGTGCCAGCAGCATCGGGGTGAACACTGAAGCTTTCTTT. Residues: CASSIGVNTEAFF.

This chain uses TRBV5-4 with TRBJ2-5; unclear D gene. Germline V gives CDR1 SGHNT, CDR2 YYREEE (reference sequence). Trimming pared 0 bases from V and 3 bases from J, leaving 12 bases between. There are 15 residues in the CDR3. The CDR3: CASSLASRVEETQYF. The CDR3 DNA reads TGTGCCAGCAGCTTGGCTAGTCGGGTAGAAGAGACCCAGTACTTC.